This T cell receptor beta chain stems from a study of blood T cells in healthy people across ages (dated by TCRdb to the mid-2010s). Context from the whole study: In model experiments, roughly one uniquely barcoded TCR beta cDNA molecule per two T cells was captured by template switching. The donors were split into four age groups: young (average around 15 years), middle-aged (about 40), aged (approximately 60) and long-lived (approximately 89). Age-related changes in TCR beta repertoire diversity were measured in the study by deep sequencing normalized with unique cDNA molecular identifiers. For two donors (one aged 18 to 29 and one aged 80 or older), the study analyzed two additional independent replicas of 1 million unique cDNA reads from the same blood draw. To avoid experimental bias, donors of different ages were spread randomly across the sequencing lanes. Overall study results and their limits: Conclusive comparison of naive and antigen-experienced compartments was prevented by the profiling of bulk unsorted PBMCs. There was a strong correlation between observed TCR beta diversity and the percentage of naive T cells measured by flow cytometry. Observed TCR beta diversity per million T cells fell roughly linearly with age, and a significant reduction was already apparent by age around 44. Compared with the aged group, more naive CD4+ T cells, fewer expanded clones and increased TCR diversity were shown by the long-lived group, suggesting age selection. Donor CMV infection status was unknown, potentially confounding age-related changes in expanded clonotypes. Estimates of total diversity based on one million sequenced T cells were regarded as lower bounds and as underestimates.

The 39 donors, aged roughly 6 to 95 years, were systemically healthy Caucasian individuals from Russia. Approximately 9.3 milliliters of peripheral blood were collected from each donor into EDTA-treated Vacutainer tubes. Ficoll-Paque density-gradient centrifugation was used to isolate PBMCs, with at least 7 million obtained per sample. Trizol reagent was used to extract total RNA from PBMCs, with at least 6 micrograms per sample. For every donor, an aliquot of PBMCs went through flow cytometry to measure the percentages of naive CD45RAhigh/CD27high T cells. A note on this clonotype: Which antigen it targets is not known. No qualities accompany the bases; no much larger clone lies one base away.

Counted from cysteine to phenylalanine, this CDR3 has 13 amino acids. Of the read, only the CDR3 DNA is kept; its 39 bases are in frame from base 1. Between the V and J ends, shortened by 5 bases and 8 bases respectively, the junction contains 13 bases. The germline V gene specifies SGHTA as CDR1 and FQGNSA as CDR2. Preparation of the library involved 5' RACE. The sequencer listed for this sample is Illumina HiSeq 2500. The second PCR ran for roughly 7 to 11 cycles and used a J-beta primer mix along with a sample-barcoded 5' primer. A template-switch 5' adaptor carrying 12 random nucleotides introduced a unique molecular identifier onto each TCR beta cDNA molecule. At least 3 million CDR3-containing paired-end reads were obtained from each sample. All of the RNA was converted into first-strand cDNA using the Mint cDNA synthesis kit, with a TRBC-specific oligonucleotide serving as the primer. After uracil-DNA glycosylase treatment, a first 18-cycle PCR used universal primers M1SS and BC2_uni_R on all cDNA. As for how the authors treated the data: For normalization, 1 million high-quality reads, each with a distinct molecular identifier, were randomly selected from each sample. Reads sharing molecular identifiers were discarded rather than binned into consensus sequences. CDR3 identification, clonotype clustering and error correction used MiTCR with a Q25 quality threshold and the strictest error-elimination algorithm. A nonparametric unseen species model using Euler transformation provided a lower-bound estimate of total TCR beta diversity. TCRdb itself trimmed the public reads at Q25 with fastp, ran MiXCR and retained productive beta chains. CDR3 protein duplicates are merged, each entry listing the most common genes and DNA. The V and J calls reflect TCRdb's pipeline rather than the authors' work. For this sample there are about 780,000 distinct CDR3 sequences; less than 60% appear just once. Jointly, the top ten make up roughly 20% of the sample.

The V and J segments used are TRBV7-2 and TRBJ2-1; TRBD1 could be the D gene, as 5 bases match. Source material: blood. The source of this sequence is a man aged 80 or over in good health. Here the CDR3 is given as CASSDSRFDEQFF. The DNA sequence is given as TGTGCCAGCAGCGACAGTAGGTTCGATGAGCAGTTCTTC.